This T cell receptor beta chain was obtained from a study of cytomegalovirus exposure and HLA in healthy donors. Study-wide background: One earlier analysis, a look at about 179 million T cells, found some 100 million unique TCR beta sequences.

PCR used 60 Vbeta primers and 13 Jbeta primers. Generated by immunoSEQ multiplex PCR, the TCRdb table keeps only in-frame clones and is missing some. The table lists 200,000 or so clones, approximately 80% of them singletons. Broader study findings: HLA-A and HLA-B allele assignments for most subjects were reportedly predicted accurately using TCR beta sequences. One cluster of highly shared sequence variants probably arose as a sequencing artifact. Confirmation was obtained in vitro that a few CMV-associated chains are specific for CMV antigens.

A note on this clone: No antigen is known for it.

The germline CDR1 and CDR2 sequences are SNHLY and FYNNEI. The CDR3 has 15 residues. J lost 9 bases, V lost 4 bases, and 9 bases had no gene match. The receptor was isolated from a girl between 5 and 17 years old in good health and CMV-seronegative. V is TRBV2 and J is TRBJ2-1, with 10 bases that match TRBD2. The sequenced material came from PBMCs. The CDR3 nucleotides read TGTGCCAGCAGTGTGGGAGCGGGAGGGCCACGTGAGCAGTTCTTC. Encoded protein: CASSVGAGGPREQFF.